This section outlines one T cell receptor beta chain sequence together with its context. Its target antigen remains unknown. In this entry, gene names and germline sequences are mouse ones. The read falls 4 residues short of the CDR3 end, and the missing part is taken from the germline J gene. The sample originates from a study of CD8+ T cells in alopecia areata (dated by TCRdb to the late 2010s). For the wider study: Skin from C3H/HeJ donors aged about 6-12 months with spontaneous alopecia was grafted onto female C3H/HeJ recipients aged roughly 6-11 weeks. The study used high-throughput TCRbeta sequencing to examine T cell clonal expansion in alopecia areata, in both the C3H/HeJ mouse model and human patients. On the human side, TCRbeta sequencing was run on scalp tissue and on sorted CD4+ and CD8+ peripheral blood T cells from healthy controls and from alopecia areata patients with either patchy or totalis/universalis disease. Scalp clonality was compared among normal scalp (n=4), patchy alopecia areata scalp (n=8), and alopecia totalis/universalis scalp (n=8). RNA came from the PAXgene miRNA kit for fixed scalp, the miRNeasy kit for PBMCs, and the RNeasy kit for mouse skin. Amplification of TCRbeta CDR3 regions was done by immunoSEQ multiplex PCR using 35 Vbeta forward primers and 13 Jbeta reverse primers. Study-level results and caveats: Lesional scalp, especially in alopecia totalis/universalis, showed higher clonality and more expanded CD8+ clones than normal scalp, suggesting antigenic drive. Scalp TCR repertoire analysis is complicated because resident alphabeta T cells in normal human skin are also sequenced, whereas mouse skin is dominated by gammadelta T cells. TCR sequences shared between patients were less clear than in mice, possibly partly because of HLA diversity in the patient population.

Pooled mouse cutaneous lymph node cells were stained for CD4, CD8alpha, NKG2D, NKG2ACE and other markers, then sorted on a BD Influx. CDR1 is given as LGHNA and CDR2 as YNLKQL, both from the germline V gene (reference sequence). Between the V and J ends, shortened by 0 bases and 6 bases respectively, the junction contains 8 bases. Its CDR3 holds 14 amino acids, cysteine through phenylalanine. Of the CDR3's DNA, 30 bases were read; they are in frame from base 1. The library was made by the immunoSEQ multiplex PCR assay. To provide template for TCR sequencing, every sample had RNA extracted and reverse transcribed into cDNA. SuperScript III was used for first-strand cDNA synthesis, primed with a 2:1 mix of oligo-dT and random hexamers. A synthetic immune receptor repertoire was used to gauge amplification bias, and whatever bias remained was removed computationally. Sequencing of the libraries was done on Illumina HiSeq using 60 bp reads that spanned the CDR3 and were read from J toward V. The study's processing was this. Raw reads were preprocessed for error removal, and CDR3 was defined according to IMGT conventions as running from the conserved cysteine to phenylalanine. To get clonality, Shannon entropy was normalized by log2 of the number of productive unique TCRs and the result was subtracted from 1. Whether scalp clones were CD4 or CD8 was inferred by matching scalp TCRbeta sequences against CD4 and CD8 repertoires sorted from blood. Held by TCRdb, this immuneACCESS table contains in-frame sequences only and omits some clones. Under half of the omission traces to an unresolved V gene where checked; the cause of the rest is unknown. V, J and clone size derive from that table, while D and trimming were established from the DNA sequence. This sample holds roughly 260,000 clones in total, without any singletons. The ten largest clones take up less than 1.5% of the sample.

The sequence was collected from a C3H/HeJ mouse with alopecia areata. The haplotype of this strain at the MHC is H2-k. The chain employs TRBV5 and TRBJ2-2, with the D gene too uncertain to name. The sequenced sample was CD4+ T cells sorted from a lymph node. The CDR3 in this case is CASSQEGRAGQLYF. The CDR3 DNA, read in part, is TGTGCCAGCAGCCAAGAGGGGAGAGCCGGG.